This is a list of T cell receptor beta chains from one sample in a study of siplizumab effects on memory and regulatory T cells. Using immunoSEQ multiplex PCR, the repertoire was profiled, and TCRdb retains in-frame clones only, with some absent. The data contain over 80,000 clones, about 87% of them seen just once; the ten biggest clones take up approximately 1.5%. Sequenced: Tregs sorted from blood. These receptors were taken from a human donor in good health. The CDR3 runs from the conserved cysteine through the conserved F or W. D genes are given only for firm matches. Size tells how often a clone was seen (once, few, many) or the class of an expanded clone, and some rows leave it out.

V: TRBV6-1; J: TRBJ2-7; D: TRBD2; size: -; CDR3: CATAGKPHEQYF; DNA: TGTGCCACAGCGGGAAAACCCCACGAGCAGTACTTC
V: TRBV7-9; J: TRBJ1-1; D: TRBD1; size: -; CDR3: CASRDRGWNTEAFF; DNA: TGTGCCAGCAGGGACAGGGGTTGGAACACTGAAGCTTTCTTT
V: TRBV18; J: TRBJ1-5; D: -; size: -; CDR3: CASSVSEGSGQPQHF; DNA: TGTGCCAGCTCAGTCAGCGAGGGATCGGGTCAGCCCCAGCATTTT
V: TRBV6-5; J: TRBJ2-1; D: TRBD2; size: once; CDR3: CASGRSGGANEQFF; DNA: TGTGCCAGCGGCCGGAGCGGGGGGGCCAATGAGCAGTTCTTC
V: TRBV19; J: TRBJ1-5; D: -; size: -; CDR3: CASSTRSDQPQHF; DNA: TGTGCCAGTAGTACCAGGAGCGATCAGCCCCAGCATTTT
V: TRBV19; J: TRBJ1-5; D: -; size: few; CDR3: CASSMGGRRNQPQHF; DNA: TGTGCCAGTAGTATGGGGGGGCGCCGCAATCAGCCCCAGCATTTT
V: TRBV21-1; J: TRBJ1-2; D: -; size: few; CDR3: CASSKIRRIYGYTF; DNA: TGTGCCAGCAGCAAGATTCGGCGGATCTATGGCTACACCTTC
V: TRBV7-9; J: TRBJ2-6; D: -; size: -; CDR3: CASSLDGSGANVLTF; DNA: TGTGCCAGCAGCTTAGATGGATCTGGGGCCAACGTCCTGACTTTC
V: TRBV10-2; J: TRBJ2-7; D: -; size: -; CDR3: CASSERPGSSYEQYF; DNA: TGCGCCAGCAGTGAGAGGCCAGGGAGCTCCTACGAGCAGTACTTC
V: TRBV7-8; J: TRBJ2-7; D: TRBD2; size: -; CDR3: CASQGLAVPYEQYF; DNA: TGTGCCAGCCAGGGACTAGCGGTACCCTACGAGCAGTACTTC
V: TRBV15; J: TRBJ1-3; D: -; size: few; CDR3: CATSRGNTIYF; DNA: TGTGCCACCAGCCGTGGAAACACCATATATTTT
V: TRBV29-1; J: TRBJ1-4; D: -; size: -; CDR3: CSAGPATNEKLFF; DNA: TGCAGCGCTGGACCTGCAACTAATGAAAAACTGTTTTTT
V: TRBV5-1; J: TRBJ1-2; D: -; size: -; CDR3: CASSPEGVLYGYTF; DNA: TGCGCCAGCAGTCCTGAAGGGGTTCTCTATGGCTACACCTTC
V: TRBV7-9; J: TRBJ2-7; D: TRBD1; size: -; CDR3: CASSLAGTGVYEQYF; DNA: TGTGCCAGCAGCTTAGCCGGGACAGGAGTCTACGAGCAGTACTTC
V: TRBV2; J: TRBJ2-7; D: -; size: -; CDR3: CASRIQLRDAEQYF; DNA: TGTGCCAGCAGAATTCAACTCCGGGACGCCGAGCAGTACTTC
V: TRBV5-1; J: TRBJ2-1; D: TRBD2; size: -; CDR3: CASSLAVLAGDNEQFF; DNA: TGCGCCAGCAGCTTGGCCGTACTAGCGGGGGACAATGAGCAGTTCTTC
V: TRBV4-1; J: TRBJ1-1; D: -; size: -; CDR3: CASSQERSPGGTEAFF; DNA: TGCGCCAGCAGCCAAGAAAGGAGTCCCGGGGGAACTGAAGCTTTCTTT
V: TRBV27; J: TRBJ1-3; D: -; size: many; CDR3: CASRGHMGNTIYF; DNA: TGTGCCAGCAGGGGACATATGGGAAACACCATATATTTT
V: TRBV4-1; J: TRBJ2-3; D: -; size: -; CDR3: CASSQALTRPDTQYF; DNA: TGCGCCAGCAGCCAAGCCCTGACTAGACCAGATACGCAGTATTTT
V: TRBV5-5; J: TRBJ2-6; D: -; size: -; CDR3: CASSLSQAGANVLTF; DNA: TGTGCCAGCAGCCTCAGCCAAGCTGGGGCCAACGTCCTGACTTTC
V: TRBV7-9; J: TRBJ2-5; D: -; size: -; CDR3: CASSSLNQWETQYF; DNA: TGTGCCAGCAGCTCTTTGAATCAGTGGGAGACCCAGTACTTC
V: TRBV29-1; J: TRBJ2-1; D: TRBD1; size: -; CDR3: CSVRPGTGQVYNEQFF; DNA: TGCAGCGTCCGTCCCGGGACAGGGCAGGTCTACAATGAGCAGTTCTTC
V: TRBV5-5; J: TRBJ1-4; D: -; size: -; CDR3: CASPEEDLNEKLFF; DNA: TGTGCCAGCCCTGAGGAGGACCTTAATGAAAAACTGTTTTTT
V: TRBV5-1; J: TRBJ1-1; D: TRBD1; size: -; CDR3: CASSSGQGGTEAFF; DNA: TGCGCCAGCAGCTCGGGACAGGGGGGCACTGAAGCTTTCTTT
V: TRBV15; J: TRBJ1-2; D: TRBD1; size: few; CDR3: CATSRDRTNYGYTF; DNA: TGTGCCACCAGCCGGGACAGAACAAACTATGGCTACACCTTC
V: TRBV10-3; J: TRBJ1-5; D: -; size: -; CDR3: CAISDYLGQPQHF; DNA: TGTGCCATCAGTGATTATTTAGGGCAGCCCCAGCATTTT
V: TRBV6-1; J: TRBJ1-2; D: -; size: -; CDR3: CASTLILWDNYGYTF; DNA: TGTGCCAGCACCCTAATACTCTGGGATAACTATGGCTACACCTTC
V: TRBV5-6; J: TRBJ2-1; D: TRBD2; size: -; CDR3: CASSPPSGYYNEQFF; DNA: TGTGCCAGCAGTCCCCCTAGCGGGTATTACAATGAGCAGTTCTTC
V: TRBV10-3; J: TRBJ1-5; D: -; size: -; CDR3: CAISDREDQPQHF; DNA: TGTGCCATCAGTGACAGGGAGGATCAGCCCCAGCATTTT